This T cell receptor beta chain emerged from a study of regulatory T cells in long-lasting Graves disease. Whole-study findings and limits: Fewer public clonotypes were shared by new patients (966) than by persistent patients (2,741).

In this sample, this clonotype turned up once. The antigen is unknown. CDR3 regions were amplified by Arm-PCR using iRepertoire HTBI primers to build TCR beta libraries. One entry per CDR3 protein results from TCRdb running MiXCR on the multiplex PCR reads. The sample has 600,000 to 850,000 distinct CDR3 sequences; around 30% are singletons. Time point of the sample: persistent/refractory GD, antithyroid drugs over 5 years with positive TRAb. PBMC RNA was the source of the TCR library. The source is a female donor with Graves disease. Sequences were derived from peripheral blood mononuclear cells (PBMCs), sampled when the disease was refractory, from a patient treated with antithyroid drugs.

CDR3 region: CATSRDLGGAGTEAFF. The CDR3 DNA follows: TGTGCCACCAGCAGAGATCTAGGGGGGGCTGGAACTGAAGCTTTCTTT. The rearrangement links TRBV15 to TRBJ1-1; tentative D call: TRBD1 (6 bases). CDR1 is LNHNV, CDR2 YYDKDF, per germline (reference sequence). Deletions cut 0 bases from V and 5 bases from J, with 16 bases between. This CDR3 spans 16 amino acids.